This T cell receptor (beta chain) originates from a study of T cell responses to AZD1222 COVID-19 vaccine. About this clone itself: Its antigen remains unidentified.

Study-level results: Of the AZD1222 recipients, only five to seven were seropositive at baseline. The donors showed a predominance of white British ancestry and of females, with possible underestimation of clonal diversity.

CDR1 and CDR2 from the germline V gene are PRHDT and FYEKMQ (reference sequence). Trimming shortened V by 4 bases and J by 6 bases, and 14 bases separated the two germline ends. The CDR3 runs to 14 residues. This table comes from immunoSEQ multiplex PCR, and its TCRdb copy is limited to in-frame clones, with some not included. The table records 90,000 to 120,000 clones, 87% of them present only once. Second-dose schedules of about 4 or about 12 weeks were combined. The source was peripheral blood, collected 28 days after the second AZD1222 dose. The chain couples TRBV13 to TRBJ2-3; tentative D call: TRBD1 (6 bases). The source of this sequence is an adult who received the AZD1222 COVID-19 vaccine. CDR3 in amino acids: CASSWTVRGDTQYF. CDR3 nucleotide sequence: TGTGCCAGCAGCTGGACAGTAAGAGGGGATACGCAGTATTTT.